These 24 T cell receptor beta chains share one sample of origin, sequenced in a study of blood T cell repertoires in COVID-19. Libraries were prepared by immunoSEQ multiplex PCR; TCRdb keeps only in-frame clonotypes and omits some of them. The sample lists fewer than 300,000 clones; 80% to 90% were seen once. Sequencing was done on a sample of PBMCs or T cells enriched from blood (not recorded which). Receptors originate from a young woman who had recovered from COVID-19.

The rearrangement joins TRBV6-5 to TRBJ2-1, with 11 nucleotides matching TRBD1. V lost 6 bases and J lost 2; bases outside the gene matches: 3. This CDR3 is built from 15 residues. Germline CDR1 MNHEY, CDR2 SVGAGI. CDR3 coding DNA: TGTGCCAGCAGGGGACAGGGGGTCGCCTACAATGAGCAGTTCTTC. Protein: CASRGQGVAYNEQFF.

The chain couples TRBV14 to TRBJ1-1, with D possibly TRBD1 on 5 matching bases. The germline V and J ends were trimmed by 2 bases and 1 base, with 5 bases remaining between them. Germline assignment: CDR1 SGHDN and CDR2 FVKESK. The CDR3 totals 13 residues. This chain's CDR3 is CASSQQGNTEAFF. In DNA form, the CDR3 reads TGTGCCAGCAGCCAACAGGGGAACACTGAAGCTTTCTTT.

The CDR3: CASSWTGTYEQYF. The CDR3, as DNA: TGTGCCAGTAGCTGGACAGGCACCTACGAGCAGTACTTC. The genes are TRBV19 and TRBJ2-7, with 7 bases matching TRBD1. Looked up from germline, CDR1 is LNHDA and CDR2 is SQIVND (reference sequence). Trimming removed 6 bases from V and 2 bases from J; junction bases left unmatched: 4. This CDR3 spans 13 amino acids.

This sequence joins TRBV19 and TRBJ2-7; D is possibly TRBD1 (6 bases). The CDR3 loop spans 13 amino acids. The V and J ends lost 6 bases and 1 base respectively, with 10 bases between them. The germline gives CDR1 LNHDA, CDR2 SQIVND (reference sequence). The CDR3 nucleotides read TGTGCCAGTAGCCGGACAGCGTCCTACGAGCAGTACTTC. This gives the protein CASSRTASYEQYF. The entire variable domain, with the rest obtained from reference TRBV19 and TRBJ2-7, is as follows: DGGITQSPKYLFRKEGQNVTLSCEQNLNHDAMYWYRQDPGQGLRLIYYSQIVNDFQKGDIAEGYSVSREKKESFPLTVTSAQKNPTAFYLCASSRTASYEQYFGPGTRLTVT.

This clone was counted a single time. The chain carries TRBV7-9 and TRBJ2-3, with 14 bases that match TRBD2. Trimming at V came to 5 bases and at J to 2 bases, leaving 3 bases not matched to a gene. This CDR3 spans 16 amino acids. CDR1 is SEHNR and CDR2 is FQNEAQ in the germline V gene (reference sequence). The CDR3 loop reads CASSQGLAGATDTQYF. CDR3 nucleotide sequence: TGTGCCAGCAGCCAGGGACTAGCGGGGGCCACAGATACGCAGTATTTT.

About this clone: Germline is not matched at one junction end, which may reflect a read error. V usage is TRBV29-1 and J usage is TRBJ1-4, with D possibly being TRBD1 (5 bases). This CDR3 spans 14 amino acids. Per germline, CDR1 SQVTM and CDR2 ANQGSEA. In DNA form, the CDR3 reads TGCAGCGTTCAAGAAGGGGTAACTAATGAAAAACTGTTTTTT. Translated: CSVQEGVTNEKLFF.

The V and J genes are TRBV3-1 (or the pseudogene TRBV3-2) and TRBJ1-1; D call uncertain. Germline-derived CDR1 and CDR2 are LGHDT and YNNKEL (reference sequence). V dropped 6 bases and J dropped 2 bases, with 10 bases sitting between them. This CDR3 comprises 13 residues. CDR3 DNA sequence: TGTGCCAGCAGTCGCGGGAAAAACACTGAAGCTTTCTTT. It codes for CASSRGKNTEAFF.

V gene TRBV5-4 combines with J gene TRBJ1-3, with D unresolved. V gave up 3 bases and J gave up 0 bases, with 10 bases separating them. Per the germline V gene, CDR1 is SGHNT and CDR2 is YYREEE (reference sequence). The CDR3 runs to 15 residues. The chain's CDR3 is CASSSRSDSGNTIYF. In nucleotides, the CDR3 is TGTGCCAGCAGCTCGAGGAGCGACTCTGGAAACACCATATATTTT.

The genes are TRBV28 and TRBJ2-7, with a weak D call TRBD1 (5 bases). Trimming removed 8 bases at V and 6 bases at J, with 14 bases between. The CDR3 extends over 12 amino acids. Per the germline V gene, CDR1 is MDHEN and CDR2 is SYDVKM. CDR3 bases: TGTGCCAGCGGTAGACAGTTTCTCGAGCAGTACTTC. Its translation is CASGRQFLEQYF.

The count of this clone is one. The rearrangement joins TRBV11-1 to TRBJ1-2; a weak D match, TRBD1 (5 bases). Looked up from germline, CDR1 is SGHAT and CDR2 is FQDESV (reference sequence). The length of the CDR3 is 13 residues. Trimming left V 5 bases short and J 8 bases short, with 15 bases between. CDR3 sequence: CASSPSPGNGYTF. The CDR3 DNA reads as TGTGCCAGCAGCCCCTCCCCAGGGAACGGCTACACCTTC. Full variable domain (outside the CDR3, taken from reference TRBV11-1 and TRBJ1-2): EAEVAQSPRYKITEKSQAVAFWCDPISGHATLYWYRQILGQGPELLVQFQDESVVDDSQLPKDRFSAERLKGVDSTLKIQPAELGDSAMYLCASSPSPGNGYTFGSGTRLTVV.

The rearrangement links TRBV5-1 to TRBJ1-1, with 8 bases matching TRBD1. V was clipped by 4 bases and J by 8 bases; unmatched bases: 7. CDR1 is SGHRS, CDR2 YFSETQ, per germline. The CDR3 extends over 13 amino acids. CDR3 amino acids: CASSPEGDREAFF. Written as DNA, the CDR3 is TGCGCCAGCAGCCCCGAGGGGGACAGGGAAGCTTTCTTT.

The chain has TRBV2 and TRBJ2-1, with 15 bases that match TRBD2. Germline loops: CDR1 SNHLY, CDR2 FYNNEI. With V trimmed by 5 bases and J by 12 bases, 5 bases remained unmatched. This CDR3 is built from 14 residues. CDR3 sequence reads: CASSPGLAGGRQFF. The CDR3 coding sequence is TGTGCCAGCAGTCCGGGACTAGCGGGGGGACGGCAGTTCTTC.

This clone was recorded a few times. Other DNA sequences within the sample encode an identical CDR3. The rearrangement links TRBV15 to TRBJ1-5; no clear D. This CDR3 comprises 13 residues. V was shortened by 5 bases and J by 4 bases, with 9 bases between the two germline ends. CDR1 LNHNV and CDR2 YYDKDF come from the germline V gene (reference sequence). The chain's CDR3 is CATSRGVNQPQHF. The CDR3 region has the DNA TGTGCCACCAGCCGAGGAGTAAATCAGCCCCAGCATTTT.

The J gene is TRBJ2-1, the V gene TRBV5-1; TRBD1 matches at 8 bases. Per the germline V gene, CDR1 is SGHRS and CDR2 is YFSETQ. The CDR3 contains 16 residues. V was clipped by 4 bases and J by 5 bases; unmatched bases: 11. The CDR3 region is CASSLLPGQGNNEQFF. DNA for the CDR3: TGCGCCAGCAGCCTTCTGCCCGGACAGGGAAACAATGAGCAGTTCTTC.

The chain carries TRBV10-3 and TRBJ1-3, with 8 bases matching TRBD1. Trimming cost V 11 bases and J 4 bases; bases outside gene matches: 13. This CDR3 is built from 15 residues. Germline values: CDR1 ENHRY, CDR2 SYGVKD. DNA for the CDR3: TGTGCCGTCCTTCCCGGGACAGGTCCCGGAAACACCATATATTTT. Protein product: CAVLPGTGPGNTIYF.

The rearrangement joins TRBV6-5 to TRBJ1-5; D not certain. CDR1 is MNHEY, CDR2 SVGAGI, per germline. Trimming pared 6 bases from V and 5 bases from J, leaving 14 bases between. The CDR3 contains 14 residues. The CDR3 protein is CASSQTGGDQPQHF. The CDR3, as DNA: TGTGCCAGCAGCCAGACGGGAGGAGATCAGCCCCAGCATTTT.

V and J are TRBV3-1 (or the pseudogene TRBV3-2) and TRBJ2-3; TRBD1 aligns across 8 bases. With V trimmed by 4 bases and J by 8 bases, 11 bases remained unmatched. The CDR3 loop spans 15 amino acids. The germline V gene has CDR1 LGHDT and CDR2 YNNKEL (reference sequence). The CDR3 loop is CASSLRGTGLTTQYF. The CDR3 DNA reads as TGTGCCAGCAGCCTAAGGGGGACAGGCCTCACTACGCAGTATTTT.

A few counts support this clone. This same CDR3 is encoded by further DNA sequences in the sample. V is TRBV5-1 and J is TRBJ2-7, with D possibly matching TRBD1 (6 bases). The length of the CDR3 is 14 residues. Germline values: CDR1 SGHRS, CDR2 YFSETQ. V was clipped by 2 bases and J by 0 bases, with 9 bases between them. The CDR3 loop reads CASSLADSSYEQYF. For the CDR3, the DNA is TGCGCCAGCAGCTTAGCGGACAGCTCCTACGAGCAGTACTTC. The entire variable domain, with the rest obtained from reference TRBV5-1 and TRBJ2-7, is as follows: KAGVTQTPRYLIKTRGQQVTLSCSPISGHRSVSWYQQTPGQGLQFLFEYFSETQRNKGNFPGRFSGRQFSNSRSEMNVSTLELGDSALYLCASSLADSSYEQYFGPGTRLTVT.

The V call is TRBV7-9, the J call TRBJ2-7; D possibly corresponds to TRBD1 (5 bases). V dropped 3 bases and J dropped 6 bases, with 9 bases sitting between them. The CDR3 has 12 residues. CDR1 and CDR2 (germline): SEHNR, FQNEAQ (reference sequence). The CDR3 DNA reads TGTGCCAGCAGCTTCCTCGACAGCGAGCAGTACTTC. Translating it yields CASSFLDSEQYF.

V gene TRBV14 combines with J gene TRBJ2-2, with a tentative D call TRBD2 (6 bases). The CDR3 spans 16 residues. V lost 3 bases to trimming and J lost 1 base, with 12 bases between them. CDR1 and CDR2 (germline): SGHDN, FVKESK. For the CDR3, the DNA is TGTGCCAGCAGCCATACCCGGGACTGGAACACCGGGGAGCTGTTTTTT. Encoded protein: CASSHTRDWNTGELFF.

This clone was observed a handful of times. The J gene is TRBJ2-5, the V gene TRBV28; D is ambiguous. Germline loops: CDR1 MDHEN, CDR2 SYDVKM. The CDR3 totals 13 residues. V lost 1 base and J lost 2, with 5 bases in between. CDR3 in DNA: TGTGCCAGCAGTTTATACTCTCAAGAGACCCAGTACTTC. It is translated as CASSLYSQETQYF.

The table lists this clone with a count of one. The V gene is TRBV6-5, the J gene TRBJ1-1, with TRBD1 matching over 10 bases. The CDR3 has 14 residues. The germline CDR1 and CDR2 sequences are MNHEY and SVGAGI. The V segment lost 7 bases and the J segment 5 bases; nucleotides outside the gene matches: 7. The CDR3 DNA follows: TGTGCCAGCAACGAGGGACAGGGGTTTACTGAAGCTTTCTTT. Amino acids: CASNEGQGFTEAFF.

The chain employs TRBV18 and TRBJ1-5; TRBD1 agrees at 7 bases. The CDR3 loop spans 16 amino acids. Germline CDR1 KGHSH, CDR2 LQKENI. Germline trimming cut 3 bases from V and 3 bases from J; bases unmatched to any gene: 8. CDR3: CASSPPSGQNNQPQHF. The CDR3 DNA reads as TGTGCCAGCTCACCCCCCTCGGGACAGAACAATCAGCCCCAGCATTTT.

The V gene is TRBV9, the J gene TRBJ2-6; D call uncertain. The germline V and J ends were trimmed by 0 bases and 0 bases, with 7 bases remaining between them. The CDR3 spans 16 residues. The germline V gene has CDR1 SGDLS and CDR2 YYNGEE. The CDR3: CASSVALSSGANVLTF. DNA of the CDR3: TGTGCCAGCAGCGTAGCTTTGAGCTCTGGGGCCAACGTCCTGACTTTC.